This T cell receptor beta chain was observed in a study of long-term antiretroviral therapy in people with HIV. Study results and caveats: Controls exceeded HIV repertoires in CDR3 length range. Once patients were on ART, diversity went higher but still fell short of transplant donor controls. Absence of data on ART adherence, viral resistance or therapy changes was noted.

The CDR3 is made up of 15 amino acids. The immunoSEQ assay was v3.0, run at survey level. Produced via immunoSEQ multiplex PCR; TCRdb's table is partial and in-frame only. The sample comprises 25,000 to 35,000 clones, approximately 89% of which are singletons, and about 3.9% rests with the top ten. PBMC samples from each donor numbered at least one pre-ART and at least two post-ART. In regard to this clone: Its antigen remains unknown.

The receptor was derived from a man between 18 and 29 years old with HIV. The sample here was unsorted PBMCs, taken 3.1 years after starting antiretroviral therapy. This rearrangement joins TRBV12-2 to TRBJ2-1; the table's D call, TRBD2, was not checked against the DNA. TRBV12-2 counts as a pseudogene. Here the CDR3 reads CASRRGGGSYNEQFF. The DNA of the CDR3 is TGTGCAAGTCGCCGGGGGGGCGGTTCCTACAATGAGCAGTTCTTC.